Shown below are 17 T cell receptor beta chains from a single sample sequenced in a study of blood T cell repertoires in COVID-19. TCRdb keeps only in-frame clones here, not all; method: immunoSEQ multiplex PCR. The data hold more than 300,000 clones, with around nine tenths observed a single time. The sample was peripheral blood. The source of these receptors is a woman in her 70s with COVID-19, enrolled during active disease.

The table lists this clone with a few counts. The V gene is TRBV6-2 or TRBV6-3, the J gene TRBJ2-1, with D possibly matching TRBD2 (6 bases). Trimming cost V 0 bases and J 9 bases, with 15 bases left between them. The CDR3 is 15 amino acids. Germline CDR1 is MNHEY and CDR2 is SVGEGT. Here the CDR3 reads CASSYSWQGGSEQFF. The CDR3 coding sequence is TGTGCCAGCAGTTACTCTTGGCAGGGAGGTAGTGAGCAGTTCTTC.

The chain has TRBV5-1 and TRBJ2-3, with 9 bases identical to TRBD2. CDR3 length equals 15 residues. Losses at the gene ends were 3 bases for V and 1 base for J; bases not matched to a gene: 3. From germline, CDR1 is SGHRS and CDR2 YFSETQ. CDR3 amino acids: CASSSSSGGTDTQYF. As DNA, the CDR3 is TGCGCCAGCAGCTCTTCTAGCGGGGGCACAGATACGCAGTATTTT.

The V call is TRBV3-1 (or the pseudogene TRBV3-2), the J call TRBJ2-6; TRBD1 agrees at 9 bases. From germline, CDR1 is LGHDT and CDR2 YNNKEL (reference sequence). CDR3 size: 18 residues. The J segment lost 4 bases and the V segment lost 3 bases, leaving 10 bases of the junction unmatched. The CDR3 nucleotides are TGTGCCAGCAGCCAGGGCCCGGGACAGGGCGCCGGGGCCAACGTCCTGACTTTC. It codes for CASSQGPGQGAGANVLTF.

The genes are TRBV6-5 and TRBJ1-4; TRBD1 matches 8 bases. The CDR3 runs to 12 residues. V gave up 10 bases and J gave up 10 bases; unmatched junction bases: 8. Germline V gives CDR1 MNHEY, CDR2 SVGAGI. The CDR3 protein is CATTGVLGKLFF. CDR3 DNA sequence: TGTGCCACGACAGGGGTTTTAGGAAAACTGTTTTTT.

This clone showed up just once. The rearrangement joins TRBV9 to TRBJ1-4; D remains unclear. CDR3 size: 13 residues. The V end was cut by 0 bases, the J end by 12 bases, with 12 bases between. Germline V gene lookup returns CDR1 SGDLS and CDR2 YYNGEE. DNA for the CDR3: TGTGCCAGCAGCGTAGGCGCATCCGGGGAACTGTTTTTT. It codes for CASSVGASGELFF. The variable domain in full, completed from reference TRBV9 and TRBJ1-4, reads DSGVTQTPKHLITATGQRVTLRCSPRSGDLSVYWYQQSLDQGLQFLIQYYNGEERAKGNILERFSAQQFPDLHSELNLSSLELGDSALYFCASSVGASGELFFGSGTQLSVL.

J is TRBJ1-2 and V is TRBV5-4; 10 nucleotides match TRBD1. Germline V lookup: CDR1 SGHNT, CDR2 YYREEE (reference sequence). With V trimmed by 1 base and J by 2 bases, 2 bases remained unmatched. There are 15 residues in the CDR3. CDR3 residues: CASSLRDRGNYGYTF. CDR3 sequence (DNA): TGTGCCAGCAGCTTGAGGGACAGGGGCAACTATGGCTACACCTTC.

The chain couples TRBV5-1 to TRBJ1-5; a weak D match, TRBD1 (5 bases). The germline V gene has CDR1 SGHRS and CDR2 YFSETQ. This CDR3 has 14 amino acids. V dropped 4 bases and J dropped 7 bases, with 15 bases sitting between them. The CDR3 protein is CASSPAGREQPQHF. The CDR3, as DNA: TGCGCCAGCAGCCCTGCGGGGCGCGAGCAGCCCCAGCATTTT. The full variable domain, completed using reference TRBV5-1 and TRBJ1-5, is KAGVTQTPRYLIKTRGQQVTLSCSPISGHRSVSWYQQTPGQGLQFLFEYFSETQRNKGNFPGRFSGRQFSNSRSEMNVSTLELGDSALYLCASSPAGREQPQHFGDGTRLSIL.

This clone was recorded once. The rearrangement joins TRBV12-5 to TRBJ2-2; tentatively, D is TRBD1 (6 bases). The germline V gene has CDR1 LGHNT and CDR2 FRNRAP. CDR3 length: 16 amino acids. The V end was cut by 6 bases, the J end by 0 bases, with 14 bases between. CDR3 coding DNA: TGTGCTAGTGGCCCCGGACAGCCCGCGAACACCGGGGAGCTGTTTTTT. Translation: CASGPGQPANTGELFF.

The chain joins TRBV4-1 to TRBJ1-4; possibly TRBD1 for D (5 bases). Looked up from germline, CDR1 is MGHRA and CDR2 is YSYEKL. This CDR3 has 16 amino acids. Trimming removed 0 bases at V and 4 bases at J, with 12 bases between. CDR3 protein: CASSQEPAGLNEKLFF. The CDR3 DNA reads TGCGCCAGCAGCCAAGAACCCGCAGGGCTTAATGAAAAACTGTTTTTT.

This chain connects TRBV19 to TRBJ2-1; weak D call: TRBD1 (6 bases). Trimming took 4 bases from V and 8 from J, leaving 12 bases between them. The CDR3 is made up of 13 amino acids. Germline V gene data show CDR1 as LNHDA and CDR2 as SQIVND (reference sequence). For the CDR3, the DNA is TGTGCCAGTAGTACGACAGGTGTGGATGAGCAGTTCTTC. This gives the protein CASSTTGVDEQFF.

This clone came up once. The chain carries TRBV18 and TRBJ1-5; 11 nucleotides align to TRBD1. The CDR3 sequence is 17 residues long. Trimming cost V 3 bases and J 4 bases; bases outside gene matches: 8. The germline CDR1 and CDR2 sequences are KGHSH and LQKENI. The CDR3 DNA reads TGTGCCAGCTCACCCCGATTGGGACAGGGGGGGAATCAGCCCCAGCATTTT. Amino acid sequence: CASSPRLGQGGNQPQHF.

V is TRBV7-8 and J is TRBJ1-2, with 9 positions matching TRBD1. The CDR3 consists of 14 residues. Unmatched junction bases numbered 1, after V lost 1 base and J lost 4 bases. Per the germline V gene, CDR1 is SGHVS and CDR2 is FQNEAQ. The CDR3 is CASSLGTGAYGYTF. The DNA for the CDR3 is TGTGCCAGCAGCTTAGGGACAGGGGCCTATGGCTACACCTTC.

This rearrangement joins TRBV7-2 to TRBJ1-2, with no clear D. The germline CDR1 and CDR2 sequences are SGHTA and FQGNSA. V was pared by 1 base and J by 4 bases, with 7 bases between. The CDR3 loop spans 13 amino acids. The CDR3 loop reads CASSLGRLYGYTF. The CDR3 region has the DNA TGTGCCAGCAGCTTAGGACGACTCTATGGCTACACCTTC.

The rearrangement uses TRBV4-1 and TRBJ1-1; 7 bases map to TRBD1. This CDR3 contains 15 residues. V lost 3 bases, J lost 0 bases, and 4 bases stayed unmatched. Looked up from germline, CDR1 is MGHRA and CDR2 is YSYEKL. The DNA of the CDR3 is TGCGCCAGCAGCCATGGGGGACAGCTGAACACTGAAGCTTTCTTT. This sequence encodes CASSHGGQLNTEAFF.

This rearrangement joins TRBV30 to TRBJ1-1; the D is unclear. Between the trimmed V and J ends, which lost 0 bases and 0 bases, there was a span of 11 bases. CDR1 is GTSNPN, CDR2 SVGIG, per germline (reference sequence). This CDR3 contains 15 residues. This CDR3 reads CAWSVIGLLNTEAFF. The DNA for the CDR3 is TGTGCCTGGAGTGTAATTGGACTCCTGAACACTGAAGCTTTCTTT.

This chain uses TRBV9 with TRBJ2-3, with TRBD2 matching 12 bases. Germline-derived CDR1 and CDR2 are SGDLS and YYNGEE. Trimming took 4 bases from V and 0 from J; bases not matched to a gene: 6. The CDR3 spans 17 residues. CDR3 nucleotide sequence: TGTGCCAGCAGCTTCGGACTAGCGGGATCTAGCACAGATACGCAGTATTTT. It translates to CASSFGLAGSSTDTQYF.

This clone was found once. The V and J genes are TRBV28 and TRBJ2-7; possible D gene TRBD2, 6 bases. The CDR3 is 14 amino acids. The V gene lost 2 bases and the J gene lost 1 base, with 9 bases spanning the gap. CDR1 is MDHEN and CDR2 is SYDVKM in the germline V gene. The CDR3 region has the DNA TGTGCCAGCAGTTTAATTGGAGGGTCCTACGAGCAGTACTTC. Amino acid sequence: CASSLIGGSYEQYF.